This T cell receptor (beta chain) was identified in a study of blood T cell repertoires in COVID-19. About the study: Material from acute and convalescent COVID-19 was sourced from the United States, Italy and Spain. T cells, B-cell-depleted T cells, or PBMCs provided the cDNA or gDNA that served as material.

Original handling: It was from reference gene primer amplification that nucleated cell counts were estimated. Sequencing was performed with immunoSEQ multiplex PCR; in TCRdb, only in-frame clones are kept and a portion is missing. Clone size and V and J calls were adopted from that table, with D and trimming inferred from the DNA. The data contain tens of thousands of clones, around nine tenths of them singletons. This CDR3 comprises 12 residues. With V trimmed by 6 bases and J by 9 bases, 6 bases remained unmatched. The germline CDR1 and CDR2 sequences are MNHEY and SVGAGI. The chain combines TRBV6-5 with TRBJ1-1, with 8 bases matching TRBD1. What was sequenced was peripheral blood. The clonotype originates from a woman older than 75 with acute or convalescent COVID-19. DNA of the CDR3: TGTGCCAGCAGAAAGACAGGGGAACAAGCTTTCTTT. This gives the protein CASRKTGEQAFF.